This T cell receptor beta chain appears in the sequencing data of a study of T cells in Graves' hyperthyroidism and ophthalmopathy. Overall study context: Peripheral blood specimens were obtained at initial diagnosis, prior to any treatment.

Amplified TCR beta CDR3 regions came from RNA transcripts. HTBI primers drove first-round RT-PCR of the TCR CDR3. TCRdb fed the multiplex PCR reads into MiXCR, producing one record per CDR3 protein. The sample includes some 250,000 distinct CDR3 sequences, 12% to 15% of them seen just once. The germline V gene encodes CDR1 SGDLS and CDR2 YYNGEE. The CDR3 spans 12 residues. Trimming took off 0 bases at V and 8 bases at J, with 8 bases between the two ends. Hyperthyroidism had been newly diagnosed in patients aged 18 to 65, and its duration was under 2 months. For the diagnoses, clinical symptoms, serum thyroxine and TRAb, thyroid ultrasound and orbital computed tomography were used. In regard to this clonotype: Its specificity is unknown.

Notes on the study in general: Most expanded thyroid clonotypes above 0.001 recurred in blood.

The chain links TRBV9 to TRBJ1-2; D remains unclear. The receptor's source is a woman aged 50 to 65 with Graves' hyperthyroidism that later progressed to Graves' ophthalmopathy. The source material was blood. The CDR3 region has the DNA TGTGCCAGCAGCGTAGTTCGCGGGGGCTACACCTTC. This sequence encodes CASSVVRGGYTF.